This TCR beta chain was captured in a study of shared clonotypes between healthy human individuals. Whole-study results and caveats: Even with large depth, rarefaction showed that sorted-subset sequencing was incomplete.

Method: immunoSEQ multiplex PCR; TCRdb's copy keeps in-frame clones and lacks some. The sample includes approximately 500,000 clones, about 96% of them seen just once. In regard to this clone: Its antigen is not identified.

The study separated CD4+ cells into CD45RA+ naive and CD45RA-negative memory subsets. The clonotype originates from a woman in her 30s in good health. The sequenced sample was naive CD4+ T cells sorted from blood. This sample's subset: CD45RA+ positively selected.

The CDR3 loop is CAWSSHISNQPQHF. The CDR3 DNA sequence: TGTGCCTGGAGTTCTCATATCAGCAATCAGCCCCAGCATTTT. The chain couples TRBV30 to TRBJ1-5; no reliable D call. With 2 bases removed from V and 1 base from J, the gap between germline ends came to 9 bases. The CDR3 covers 14 residues. Germline CDR1 is GTSNPN and CDR2 is SVGIG (reference sequence).